These 26 T cell receptor beta chains came from one sample sequenced in a study of blood T cell repertoires in COVID-19. Libraries were prepared by immunoSEQ multiplex PCR; TCRdb keeps only in-frame clonotypes and omits some of them. The data hold more than 120,000 clones, with 70% to 90% observed a single time. The sequenced sample consisted of peripheral blood. The receptors here all came from a human donor in a cohort sampled during active COVID-19.

V is TRBV3-1 (or the pseudogene TRBV3-2) and J is TRBJ1-2, with D possibly being TRBD1 (5 bases). Germline V gene lookup returns CDR1 LGHDT and CDR2 YNNKEL (reference sequence). CDR3 size: 16 residues. Trimming cost V 2 bases and J 4 bases, with 17 bases left between them. CDR3 DNA sequence: TGTGCCAGCAGCCAACCAGGGAAACCACTACCCTATGGCTACACCTTC. Translated: CASSQPGKPLPYGYTF.

The sample holds many counts of this clone. The chain recombines TRBV7-9 with TRBJ1-5; 9 bases fit TRBD1. After removal of 1 base from V and 0 bases from J, the junction contained 1 base not matched to a gene. The V gene's germline CDR1 is SEHNR and CDR2 FQNEAQ (reference sequence). This CDR3 spans 16 amino acids. The CDR3: CASSLEGQGSNQPQHF. CDR3 nucleotides: TGTGCCAGCAGCTTAGAGGGACAGGGTAGCAATCAGCCCCAGCATTTT.

This chain uses TRBV19 with TRBJ1-1; tentatively, D is TRBD1 (5 bases). CDR1 LNHDA and CDR2 SQIVND come from the germline V gene (reference sequence). This CDR3 region has 12 residues. V lost 7 bases and J 1 base, leaving 7 bases between the germline ends. CDR3 DNA: TGTGCCAGTAAACAGGCGAACACTGAAGCTTTCTTT. Its protein is CASKQANTEAFF.

J is TRBJ2-7 and V is TRBV12-3 or TRBV12-4, with D perhaps TRBD1 (5 bases). V was pared by 3 bases and J by 1 base, with 7 bases between. The CDR3 covers 13 residues. The CDR3 loop reads CASSFDRSYEQYF. The DNA for the CDR3 is TGTGCCAGCAGTTTTGACAGATCCTACGAGCAGTACTTC.

This CDR3 is CASIPRDDTEAFF. CDR3 nucleotide sequence: TGTGCCAGTATCCCCAGGGATGACACTGAAGCTTTCTTT. The chain employs TRBV2 and TRBJ1-1, with D perhaps matching TRBD1 (5 bases). With 9 bases removed from V and 3 bases from J, the gap between germline ends came to 14 bases. CDR1 is SNHLY, CDR2 FYNNEI, per germline. The CDR3 contains 13 residues.

The chain employs TRBV5-6 and TRBJ2-1; no clear D gene. This CDR3 has 15 amino acids. V was shortened by 1 base and J by 2 bases, with 10 bases between the two germline ends. Germline CDR1 is SGHDT and CDR2 is YYEEEE. CDR3 DNA sequence: TGTGCCAGCAGCTTGTCGCTTAGAACCTACAATGAGCAGTTCTTC. It specifies CASSLSLRTYNEQFF.

The genes are TRBV5-1 and TRBJ2-6, with a weak D call TRBD1 (6 bases). This CDR3 is 16 amino acids long. The V end lost 4 bases, the J end lost 0 bases, and 11 bases lay between the germline ends. CDR1 and CDR2 (germline): SGHRS, YFSETQ. The CDR3 here is CASSRGHSSGANVLTF. The CDR3 coding sequence is TGCGCCAGCAGCAGGGGACATTCCTCTGGGGCCAACGTCCTGACTTTC. Variable domain in full (rest from reference TRBV5-1 and TRBJ2-6): KAGVTQTPRYLIKTRGQQVTLSCSPISGHRSVSWYQQTPGQGLQFLFEYFSETQRNKGNFPGRFSGRQFSNSRSEMNVSTLELGDSALYLCASSRGHSSGANVLTFGAGSRLTVL.

The chain has TRBV7-9 and TRBJ2-5; 11 nucleotides agree with TRBD2. This CDR3 is built from 18 residues. The V and J ends lost 4 bases and 3 bases, in that order; junction bases with no gene match: 13. Germline CDR1 reads SEHNR; CDR2 reads FQNEAQ (reference sequence). The CDR3 DNA sequence: TGTGCCAGCAGCTGGCTAGCGGGGGGCTCGCCCCGAAAAGAGACCCAGTACTTC. It translates to CASSWLAGGSPRKETQYF.

The chain has TRBV7-6 and TRBJ1-5; 9 bases match TRBD1. With V trimmed by 6 bases and J by 5 bases, 8 bases remained unmatched. In germline, CDR1 is SGHVS, CDR2 FNYEAQ. The CDR3 totals 15 residues. Here the CDR3 DNA reads TGTGCCAGCAGTTACCGGGACAGGGAGCATCAGCCCCAGCATTTT. It translates to CASSYRDREHQPQHF. The whole variable domain, remainder taken from reference TRBV7-6 and TRBJ1-5, is GAGVSQSPRYKVTKRGQDVALRCDPISGHVSLYWYRQALGQGPEFLTYFNYEAQQDKSGLPNDRFSAERPEGSISTLTIQRTEQRDSAMYRCASSYRDREHQPQHFGDGTRLSIL.

The sample holds a few counts of this clone. The CDR3 is CASSPQRGLNTGELFF. The CDR3, as DNA: TGTGCCAGCAGCCCGCAGCGGGGGCTGAACACCGGGGAGCTGTTTTTT. This sequence joins TRBV5-4 and TRBJ2-2; 8 nucleotides line up with TRBD2. J was trimmed by 1 base and V by 4 bases; bases with no gene match: 6. The length of the CDR3 is 16 residues. The V gene's germline CDR1 is SGHNT and CDR2 YYREEE (reference sequence).

The rearrangement links TRBV11-2 to TRBJ2-5, with D possibly TRBD1 on 7 matching bases. V lost 5 bases to trimming and J lost 6 bases, with 16 bases between them. The germline V gene encodes CDR1 SGHAT and CDR2 FQNNGV. The CDR3 has 14 amino acids. The CDR3: CASSPLTGRKTQYF. CDR3 DNA sequence: TGTGCCAGCAGCCCTCTGACAGGGAGGAAGACCCAGTACTTC.

The chain joins TRBV14 to TRBJ1-3; TRBD1 matches at 9 bases. This CDR3 contains 16 residues. With 1 base clipped from V and 4 bases from J, the junction kept 5 bases outside the gene matches. The germline V gene has CDR1 SGHDN and CDR2 FVKESK. For the CDR3, the DNA is TGTGCCAGCAGCCAAGGATACAGGGGGCTAGGAAACACCATATATTTT. This gives the protein CASSQGYRGLGNTIYF.

The genes are TRBV4-2 and TRBJ2-3; 10 positions agree with TRBD1. The J segment lost 0 bases and the V segment lost 3 bases, leaving 3 bases of the junction unmatched. CDR1 is LGHNA, CDR2 YNFKEQ, per germline. The CDR3 totals 16 residues. The CDR3 DNA follows: TGTGCCAGCAGCCAGCCGGGACAGGGGAGCACAGATACGCAGTATTTT. Translated, it gives CASSQPGQGSTDTQYF.

The J gene is TRBJ2-7, the V gene TRBV27, with TRBD2 matching 11 bases. V lost 5 bases to trimming and J lost 7 bases; unmatched junction nucleotides: 7. Per germline, CDR1 MNHEY and CDR2 SMNVEV (reference sequence). CDR3 length: 14 amino acids. As DNA, the CDR3 is TGTGCCAGCAGTCTAGCGGGGGGAGCGTGGGAGCAGTACTTC. This gives the protein CASSLAGGAWEQYF.

This clone has just a few counts. The chain has TRBV6-1 and TRBJ1-2, with TRBD1 identical over 9 bases. This CDR3 is 15 amino acids long. In germline, CDR1 is MNHNS, CDR2 SASEGT. V trimming: 3 bases; J trimming: 3 bases; junction bases outside the gene matches: 5. Here the CDR3 reads CASSDWTGEDYGYTF. CDR3 DNA sequence: TGTGCCAGCAGTGATTGGACAGGGGAGGACTATGGCTACACCTTC.

V and J are TRBV18 and TRBJ2-1; the match to TRBD1 covers 11 bases. The V and J ends lost 3 bases and 5 bases, in that order; junction bases with no gene match: 3. The CDR3 has 15 amino acids. CDR1 and CDR2 from the germline V gene are KGHSH and LQKENI. Written as DNA, the CDR3 is TGTGCCAGCTCACCCCGGGGACAGGGGGACAATGAGCAGTTCTTC. This gives the protein CASSPRGQGDNEQFF.

This clone was observed once. The chain carries TRBV7-9 and TRBJ2-7; D possibly corresponds to TRBD2 (6 bases). CDR1 and CDR2 (germline): SEHNR, FQNEAQ (reference sequence). The V end lost 2 bases, the J end lost 4 bases, and 9 bases lay between the germline ends. This CDR3 region has 13 residues. CDR3 nucleotide sequence: TGTGCCAGCAGCTTACTTGGGGGGTACGAGCAGTACTTC. Protein product: CASSLLGGYEQYF.

The chain recombines TRBV4-3 with TRBJ2-1; 11 bases agree with TRBD2. The CDR3 consists of 20 residues. With 3 bases clipped from V and 0 bases from J, the junction kept 13 bases outside the gene matches. Germline loops: CDR1 LGHNA, CDR2 YSLEER. The CDR3 DNA follows: TGCGCCAGCAGCCACTTTACGGGACTAGCGGAGACTAGCTCCTACAATGAGCAGTTCTTC. Translated, it gives CASSHFTGLAETSSYNEQFF.

The chain joins TRBV6-1 to TRBJ2-7; tentative D call: TRBD2 (6 bases). CDR1 MNHNS and CDR2 SASEGT come from the germline V gene. CDR3 length equals 13 residues. Deletions cut 3 bases from V and 4 bases from J, with 10 bases between. In nucleotides, the CDR3 is TGTGCCAGCAGTGAGGGCGGGGCTTACGAGCAGTACTTC. Translated, it gives CASSEGGAYEQYF.

This chain connects TRBV29-1 to TRBJ1-1; perhaps TRBD1 as D (6 bases). The CDR3 has 14 residues. CDR1 and CDR2 from the germline V gene are SQVTM and ANQGSEA. Trimming took 3 bases from V and 6 from J, leaving 17 bases between them. The CDR3 is CSVDLGGLGAEAFF. Here the CDR3 DNA reads TGCAGCGTTGATTTGGGGGGGCTTGGCGCTGAAGCTTTCTTT.

This chain joins TRBV7-9 and TRBJ2-7; D perhaps matches TRBD1 (6 bases). Germline loops: CDR1 SEHNR, CDR2 FQNEAQ (reference sequence). With 4 bases removed from V and 2 bases from J, the gap between germline ends came to 9 bases. The CDR3 loop spans 13 amino acids. In nucleotides, the CDR3 is TGTGCCAGCAGCTCAGGGGCGGCCTACGAGCAGTACTTC. Its protein is CASSSGAAYEQYF.

The V call is TRBV3-1 (or the pseudogene TRBV3-2), the J call TRBJ1-3; TRBD1 aligns across 8 bases. With 1 base clipped from V and 8 bases from J, the junction kept 7 bases outside the gene matches. This CDR3 is 15 amino acids long. CDR1 LGHDT and CDR2 YNNKEL come from the germline V gene (reference sequence). CDR3 protein: CASSQAAGGMDTIYF. CDR3 in DNA: TGTGCCAGCAGCCAAGCGGCAGGGGGCATGGACACCATATATTTT.

The chain has TRBV6-5 and TRBJ2-2; 9 nucleotides line up with TRBD2. V shed 6 bases and J 3 bases; nucleotides not matched to a gene: 5. The CDR3 runs 15 residues. Germline-derived CDR1 and CDR2 are MNHEY and SVGAGI. In DNA form, the CDR3 reads TGTGCCAGCAGACCCCAGCGGGGGGACACCGGGGAGCTGTTTTTT. Residues: CASRPQRGDTGELFF.

This chain links TRBV15 with TRBJ2-1, with 7 bases that match TRBD2. J gave up 0 bases and V 2 bases, and 4 bases lay outside the gene matches. CDR1 LNHNV and CDR2 YYDKDF come from the germline V gene (reference sequence). CDR3 size: 16 residues. The CDR3 DNA sequence: TGTGCCACCAGCAGATCCTCGGGGGGCTCCTACAATGAGCAGTTCTTC. Encoded protein: CATSRSSGGSYNEQFF.

The rearrangement uses TRBV7-2 and TRBJ1-2; TRBD1 aligns across 9 bases. V dropped 5 bases and J dropped 8; count of bases not matched to a gene: 6. Germline lookup yields CDR1 SGHTA and CDR2 FQGNSA. The CDR3 is 13 residues long. The CDR3 protein is CASSLQGARGYTF. The CDR3 coding sequence is TGTGCCAGCAGCCTACAGGGGGCGCGGGGCTACACCTTC.

This chain uses TRBV24-1 with TRBJ1-2; D not certain. This CDR3 region has 14 residues. V was cut by 1 base and J by 2 bases, with 7 bases left in between. Germline assignment: CDR1 KGHDR and CDR2 SFDVKD. In DNA form, the CDR3 reads TGTGCCACCAGTGATTTCGGCAGGAACTATGGCTACACCTTC. As protein: CATSDFGRNYGYTF.